Below are 32 T cell receptor beta chains sequenced from a single sample in a study of T cell responses to AZD1222 COVID-19 vaccine. Repertoires were generated with immunoSEQ multiplex PCR, while TCRdb's copy carries only in-frame clones and drops some. This sample has 100,000 to 150,000 clones, with 75% to 90% found just once. Sequenced material: peripheral blood, taken on day 0 of MenACWY control vaccination. Receptors were obtained from an adult in good health.

The gene calls are TRBV5-4 and TRBJ1-4, with D possibly TRBD1 on 6 matching bases. With 3 bases removed from V and 8 bases from J, the gap between germline ends came to 11 bases. There are 13 residues in the CDR3. The germline gives CDR1 SGHNT, CDR2 YYREEE (reference sequence). The CDR3 loop reads CASSSNRAEKLFF. The CDR3 nucleotides read TGTGCCAGCAGCTCTAACAGGGCAGAAAAACTGTTTTTT.

The gene calls are TRBV7-3 and TRBJ2-7; the match to TRBD2 covers 10 bases. CDR1 is SGHTA, CDR2 FQGTGA, per germline. The J segment lost 5 bases and the V segment lost 0 bases, leaving 4 bases of the junction unmatched. This CDR3 region has 15 residues. The DNA of the CDR3 is TGTGCCAGCAGCTTAACGGCTAGCGGGAGAGACGAGCAGTACTTC. Its translation is CASSLTASGRDEQYF.

The chain joins TRBV4-3 to TRBJ2-5; the D gene could be TRBD1 or TRBD2 (5 bases each). This CDR3 region has 15 residues. The V gene's germline CDR1 is LGHNA and CDR2 YSLEER. The V end was cut by 0 bases, the J end by 7 bases, with 15 bases between. CDR3 sequence (DNA): TGCGCCAGCAGCCAAGAATTTAATGAGGGGTGGACCCAGTACTTC. Translating it yields CASSQEFNEGWTQYF.

This clone was seen once. The chain has TRBV3-1 (or the pseudogene TRBV3-2) and TRBJ1-3; D remains unclear. Germline CDR1 reads LGHDT; CDR2 reads YNNKEL (reference sequence). This CDR3 is built from 16 residues. V was cut by 2 bases and J by 0 bases, with 11 bases left in between. CDR3 amino acids: CASSQRRLNSGNTIYF. In DNA, the CDR3 is TGTGCCAGCAGCCAAAGACGGCTGAACTCTGGAAACACCATATATTTT.

The chain employs TRBV5-4 and TRBJ2-1; the match to TRBD2 covers 10 bases. The V and J ends lost 4 bases and 5 bases, in that order; junction bases with no gene match: 6. Germline V gives CDR1 SGHNT, CDR2 YYREEE (reference sequence). CDR3 length: 15 residues. CDR3 amino acids: CASSRTSGADNEQFF. CDR3 nucleotide sequence: TGTGCCAGCAGCCGAACTAGCGGGGCCGACAATGAGCAGTTCTTC.

The chain combines TRBV14 with TRBJ2-7, with D perhaps TRBD1 (6 bases). Germline loops: CDR1 SGHDN, CDR2 FVKESK. This CDR3 comprises 13 residues. The V end lost 1 base, the J end lost 2 bases, and 6 bases lay between the germline ends. The chain's CDR3 is CASSQGQAYEQYF. The DNA for the CDR3 is TGTGCCAGCAGCCAAGGACAGGCCTACGAGCAGTACTTC.

This clone was found once. This chain uses TRBV7-9 with TRBJ1-3, with D unclear. Germline-derived CDR1 and CDR2 are SEHNR and FQNEAQ (reference sequence). V was pared by 1 base and J by 3 bases, with 7 bases between. The CDR3 runs to 14 residues. The CDR3 loop reads CASSLELSGNTIYF. Written as DNA, the CDR3 is TGTGCCAGCAGCTTAGAACTCAGTGGAAACACCATATATTTT.

The CDR3 is CASSGGFEKLFF. For the CDR3, the DNA is TGTGCCAGCAGTGGGGGATTTGAAAAACTGTTTTTT. This rearrangement joins TRBV28 to TRBJ1-4; maybe TRBD1 (5 bases). Trimming shortened V by 5 bases and J by 7 bases, and 8 bases separated the two germline ends. The CDR3 runs 12 residues. Germline values: CDR1 MDHEN, CDR2 SYDVKM.

As DNA, the CDR3 is TGTGCCAGCAGTTACCCGGGGACACCGACCGGGGAGCTGTTTTTT. Translated: CASSYPGTPTGELFF. The chain is built from TRBV28 and TRBJ2-2; weak D call: TRBD1 (6 bases). Germline V gene data show CDR1 as MDHEN and CDR2 as SYDVKM. Trimming cost V 4 bases and J 5 bases, with 14 bases left between them. The CDR3 totals 15 residues. Based on the CDR3 plus reference TRBV28 and TRBJ2-2, the full variable domain is DVKVTQSSRYLVKRTGEKVFLECVQDMDHENMFWYRQDPGLGLRLIYFSYDVKMKEKGDIPEGYSVSREKKERFSLILESASTNQTSMYLCASSYPGTPTGELFFGEGSRLTVL.

The gene calls are TRBV10-3 and TRBJ2-3, with 11 bases aligning to TRBD1. This CDR3 region has 14 residues. Germline loops: CDR1 ENHRY, CDR2 SYGVKD. V lost 8 bases to trimming and J lost 5 bases; unmatched junction nucleotides: 6. The chain's CDR3 is CAIQGQGAIDTQYF. DNA for the CDR3: TGTGCCATCCAAGGACAGGGGGCTATAGATACGCAGTATTTT.

V and J are TRBV6-1 and TRBJ2-3, with D unclear. CDR1 is MNHNS, CDR2 SASEGT, per germline. The V end was cut by 3 bases, the J end by 0 bases, with 10 bases between. CDR3 length equals 15 residues. The CDR3 sequence: CASSDATMSTDTQYF. CDR3 DNA sequence: TGTGCCAGCAGTGACGCGACAATGAGCACAGATACGCAGTATTTT.

A note on this clone: This sample includes further DNA sequences coding for the same CDR3. This chain uses TRBV24-1 with TRBJ1-1; no definite D call. The CDR3 contains 13 residues. V was clipped by 5 bases and J by 1 base, with 7 bases between them. Germline loops: CDR1 KGHDR, CDR2 SFDVKD. CDR3 bases: TGTGCCACCAGTGCGGCCGCGAACACTGAAGCTTTCTTT. Amino acids: CATSAAANTEAFF.

This chain links TRBV5-4 with TRBJ2-7; 8 nucleotides match TRBD2. Trimming took 1 base from V and 3 from J; bases not matched to a gene: 18. The germline CDR1 and CDR2 sequences are SGHNT and YYREEE (reference sequence). CDR3 length: 19 residues. CDR3 sequence (DNA): TGTGCCAGCAGCTTGTACGAATCGCCGGGAGGGCGAGAAATCTACGAGCAGTACTTC. Translated: CASSLYESPGGREIYEQYF.

J is TRBJ1-2 and V is TRBV7-2, with 8 nucleotides matching TRBD1. Germline V gene data show CDR1 as SGHTA and CDR2 as FQGNSA. The ends lost 5 bases at V and 2 bases at J; junction bases unmatched: 7. The CDR3 has 15 amino acids. Here the CDR3 DNA reads TGTGCCAGCAGCATAACAGGGGGAACAAACTATGGCTACACCTTC. This encodes CASSITGGTNYGYTF.

The chain recombines TRBV28 with TRBJ2-2, with D hard to call. The CDR3 is 11 residues long. Trimming pared 7 bases from V and 6 bases from J, leaving 6 bases between. Germline values: CDR1 MDHEN, CDR2 SYDVKM. For the CDR3, the DNA is TGTGCCAGCACTGGTGCCGGGGAGCTGTTTTTT. It specifies CASTGAGELFF.

This chain joins TRBV2 and TRBJ1-2, with D possibly being TRBD1 (5 bases). In germline, CDR1 is SNHLY, CDR2 FYNNEI. The V and J ends lost 7 bases and 8 bases respectively, with 17 bases between them. The CDR3 contains 13 residues. Written as DNA, the CDR3 is TGTGCCAGCACGGAGGGCAGGGTCGACGGCTACACCTTC. The encoded protein is CASTEGRVDGYTF.

This clone appeared a single time. The CDR3 loop reads CASSYSSGILEAGPKTEMNTEAFF. DNA for the CDR3: TGTGCCAGCAGTTACTCGTCAGGAATACTAGAGGCAGGGCCCAAAACCGAGATGAACACTGAAGCTTTCTTT. The V call is TRBV6-7, the J call TRBJ1-1; D is perhaps TRBD1 (5 bases). TRBV6-7 is placed among ORFs of uncertain function. V was clipped by 0 bases and J by 0 bases, with 35 bases between them. The CDR3 runs to 24 residues.

This clone was found once. V gene TRBV28 combines with J gene TRBJ2-7; unclear D gene. CDR1 is MDHEN, CDR2 SYDVKM, per germline. CDR3 length: 14 amino acids. V lost 3 bases and J lost 3, with 12 bases in between. The DNA for the CDR3 is TGTGCCAGCAGTTTGATGGTAGGCGGCTACGAGCAGTACTTC. It codes for CASSLMVGGYEQYF.

Only one count was recorded for this clone. The chain couples TRBV7-9 to TRBJ2-3; 10 bases agree with TRBD2. V lost 7 bases, J lost 6 bases, and 10 bases stayed unmatched. The CDR3 is 15 amino acids. The germline V gene has CDR1 SEHNR and CDR2 FQNEAQ (reference sequence). CDR3 amino acids: CASTTTQREGDTQYF. The CDR3 DNA reads as TGTGCCAGCACCACTACCCAGCGGGAGGGGGATACGCAGTATTTT.

The CDR3 bases are TGTGCCGGGGGACGGGACAATCAGCCCCAGCATTTT. As protein: CAGGRDNQPQHF. The genes are TRBV30 and TRBJ1-5; tentative D call: TRBD1 (5 bases). This CDR3 spans 12 amino acids. CDR1 and CDR2 from the germline V gene are GTSNPN and SVGIG (reference sequence). V dropped 8 bases and J dropped 3 bases, with 11 bases sitting between them.

The chain recombines TRBV12-3 or TRBV12-4 with TRBJ1-1; 12 bases match TRBD1. With 8 bases clipped from V and 10 bases from J, the junction kept 8 bases outside the gene matches. The CDR3 consists of 13 residues. DNA for the CDR3: TGTGCCAGCTCCGGGACAGGGGGCGTCGGAGCTTTCTTT. As protein: CASSGTGGVGAFF.

On this clone itself: Its ends do not fully match the called genes, so a read error is possible. Within the sample, other DNA sequences also encode this same CDR3. CDR3 coding DNA: TGTGCCAGCAGCGTTGGTAGCACCGATACGCAGTATTTT. Translating it yields CASSVGSTDTQYF. The chain employs TRBV9 and TRBJ2-3; D gene uncertain. There are 13 residues in the CDR3. The germline V gene has CDR1 SGDLS and CDR2 YYNGEE. Filled out from reference TRBV9 and TRBJ2-3, the complete variable domain reads DSGVTQTPKHLITATGQRVTLRCSPRSGDLSVYWYQQSLDQGLQFLIQYYNGEERAKGNILERFSAQQFPDLHSELNLSSLELGDSALYFCASSVGSTDTQYFGPGTRLTVL.

The chain couples TRBV5-5 to TRBJ2-2; 9 bases fit TRBD2. The CDR3 length is 16 residues. V gave up 5 bases and J gave up 2 bases; unmatched junction bases: 7. Germline loops: CDR1 SGHKS, CDR2 YYEKEE (reference sequence). CDR3 amino acids: CASRSGTSRNTGELFF. The CDR3 DNA reads TGTGCCAGCAGATCCGGGACTAGCAGAAACACCGGGGAGCTGTTTTTT.

The chain recombines TRBV5-1 with TRBJ1-1; a weak D match, TRBD1 (6 bases). The CDR3 consists of 13 residues. The germline V and J ends were trimmed by 0 bases and 3 bases, with 6 bases remaining between them. Germline CDR1 SGHRS, CDR2 YFSETQ. The CDR3 DNA reads as TGCGCCAGCAGCTTGGACAGGGACACTGAAGCTTTCTTT. Translating gives CASSLDRDTEAFF.

The chain links TRBV7-2 to TRBJ2-7; D uncertain. The CDR3 runs 14 residues. Germline V gene lookup returns CDR1 SGHTA and CDR2 FQGNSA. V lost 5 bases, J lost 0 bases, and 11 bases lay in between. This CDR3 reads CASSQVVYSYEQYF. Here the CDR3 DNA reads TGTGCCAGCAGCCAAGTAGTGTACTCCTACGAGCAGTACTTC. Full variable domain (outside the CDR3, taken from reference TRBV7-2 and TRBJ2-7): GAGVSQSPSNKVTEKGKDVELRCDPISGHTALYWYRQSLGQGLEFLIYFQGNSAPDKSGLPSDRFSAERTGGSVSTLTIQRTQQEDSAVYLCASSQVVYSYEQYFGPGTRLTVT.

The V and J genes are TRBV11-3 and TRBJ2-7; D gene ambiguous. The CDR3 spans 14 residues. The V and J ends lost 6 bases and 5 bases respectively, with 17 bases between them. CDR1 and CDR2 from the germline V gene are SGHNT and YENEEA. This CDR3 reads CASRLTGSGDEQYF. The CDR3 nucleotides are TGTGCCAGCAGGTTGACCGGGTCGGGTGACGAGCAGTACTTC.

The chain carries TRBV4-1 and TRBJ2-2; 10 bases map to TRBD1. In germline, CDR1 is MGHRA, CDR2 YSYEKL. The CDR3 is 16 residues long. V lost 2 bases, J lost 7 bases, and 7 bases stayed unmatched. This CDR3 reads CASSQKGQGSVGELFF. The CDR3 DNA reads as TGCGCCAGCAGCCAAAAGGGACAGGGGTCCGTCGGGGAGCTGTTTTTT.

This clone was picked up one time. The chain is built from TRBV12-3 or TRBV12-4 and TRBJ2-3; D uncertain. The CDR3 loop spans 13 amino acids. Trimming pared 3 bases from V and 4 bases from J, leaving 8 bases between. The CDR3 reads CASSFRRADTQYF. In DNA form, the CDR3 reads TGTGCCAGCAGTTTTCGAAGGGCAGATACGCAGTATTTT.

The chain has TRBV6-5 and TRBJ1-3; D is perhaps TRBD1 (5 bases). With 4 bases removed from V and 4 bases from J, the gap between germline ends came to 14 bases. The germline V gene has CDR1 MNHEY and CDR2 SVGAGI. The CDR3 is 15 amino acids. This chain's CDR3 is CASSSSGVGGNTIYF. DNA for the CDR3: TGTGCCAGCAGTTCGTCGGGGGTCGGAGGAAACACCATATATTTT.

This chain links TRBV10-3 with TRBJ1-3; D remains unclear. V lost 0 bases and J 0 bases, leaving 15 bases between the germline ends. This CDR3 is 18 amino acids long. Germline CDR1 ENHRY, CDR2 SYGVKD. DNA for the CDR3: TGTGCCATCAGTGAGTCTTCAGGACTAGCATACTCTGGAAACACCATATATTTT. Protein sequence: CAISESSGLAYSGNTIYF.

This clone was recorded only once. The gene calls are TRBV27 and TRBJ2-7; weak D call: TRBD2 (6 bases). Germline V gene lookup returns CDR1 MNHEY and CDR2 SMNVEV (reference sequence). The V end was cut by 6 bases, the J end by 6 bases, with 15 bases between. CDR3 length equals 13 residues. CDR3 DNA sequence: TGTGCCAGCAGCCACAGGAGGGGCAGCGAGCAGTACTTC. This sequence encodes CASSHRRGSEQYF.

V and J are TRBV10-3 and TRBJ2-7, with D possibly matching TRBD2 (6 bases). The CDR3 length is 14 residues. Per the germline V gene, CDR1 is ENHRY and CDR2 is SYGVKD. V dropped 0 bases and J dropped 3 bases, with 9 bases sitting between them. CDR3: CAISESGGRYEQYF. In DNA, the CDR3 is TGTGCCATCAGTGAGTCAGGAGGGCGCTACGAGCAGTACTTC.